This T cell receptor (beta chain) stems from a study of OX40 agonist ivuxolimab in advanced cancers. At the level of the study: Patients with hepatocellular carcinoma, melanoma, renal cell or head and neck cancer made up the dose-escalation patients.

Using immunoSEQ multiplex PCR, the repertoire was profiled, and TCRdb retains in-frame clones only, with some absent. The sample includes 42,000 or so clones, about four fifths of them seen just once. The V end was cut by 6 bases, the J end by 3 bases, with 15 bases between. The CDR3 covers 15 residues. The germline V gene has CDR1 MDHEN and CDR2 SYDVKM. Any history of autoimmune disease or systemic immunosuppression disqualified patients. This sample comprised CD4+ or CD8+ T cells sorted from blood, obtained in a trial of the OX40 agonist ivuxolimab. This TCR was recovered from an adult with an advanced solid tumor such as melanoma, head and neck, liver or kidney cancer. The chain recombines TRBV28 with TRBJ1-5; D is undetermined. Here the CDR3 DNA reads TGTGCCAGCAGCCCACTGGAGTGGGACAATCAGCCCCAGCATTTT. This sequence encodes CASSPLEWDNQPQHF.